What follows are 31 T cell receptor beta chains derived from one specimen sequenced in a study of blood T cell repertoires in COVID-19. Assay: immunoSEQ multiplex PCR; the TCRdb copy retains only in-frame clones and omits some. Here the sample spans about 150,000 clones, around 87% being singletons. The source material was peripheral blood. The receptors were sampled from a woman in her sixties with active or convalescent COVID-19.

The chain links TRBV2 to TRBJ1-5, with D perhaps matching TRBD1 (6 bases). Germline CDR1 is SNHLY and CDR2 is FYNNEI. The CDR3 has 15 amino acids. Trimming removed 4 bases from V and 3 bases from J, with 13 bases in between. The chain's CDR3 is CASSGGRGFNQPQHF. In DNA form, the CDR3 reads TGTGCCAGCAGTGGCGGCAGGGGCTTCAATCAGCCCCAGCATTTT.

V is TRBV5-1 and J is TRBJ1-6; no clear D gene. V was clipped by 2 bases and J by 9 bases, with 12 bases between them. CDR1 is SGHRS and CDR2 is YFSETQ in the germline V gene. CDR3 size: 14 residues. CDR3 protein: CASSLAGYGSPLHF. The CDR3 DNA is TGCGCCAGCAGCTTAGCGGGTTATGGTTCACCCCTCCACTTT.

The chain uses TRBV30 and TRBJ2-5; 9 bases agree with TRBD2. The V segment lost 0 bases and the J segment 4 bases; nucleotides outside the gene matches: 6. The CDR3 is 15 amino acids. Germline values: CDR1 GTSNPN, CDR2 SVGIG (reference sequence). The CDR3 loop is CAWSVQAGGPETQYF. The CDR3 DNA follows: TGTGCCTGGAGTGTACAGGCGGGGGGGCCAGAGACCCAGTACTTC.

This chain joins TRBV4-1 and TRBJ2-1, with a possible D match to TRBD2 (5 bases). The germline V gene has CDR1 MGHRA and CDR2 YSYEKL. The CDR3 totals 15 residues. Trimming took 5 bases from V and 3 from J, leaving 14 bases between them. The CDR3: CASSDPASYYNEQFF. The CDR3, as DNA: TGCGCCAGCAGCGATCCGGCTAGCTACTACAATGAGCAGTTCTTC.

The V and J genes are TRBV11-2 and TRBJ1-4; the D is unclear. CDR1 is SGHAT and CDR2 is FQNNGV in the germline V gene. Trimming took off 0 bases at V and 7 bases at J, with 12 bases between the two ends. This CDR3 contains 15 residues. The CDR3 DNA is TGTGCCAGCAGCTTAGATAGGTCGCCAGGTGAAAAACTGTTTTTT. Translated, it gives CASSLDRSPGEKLFF.

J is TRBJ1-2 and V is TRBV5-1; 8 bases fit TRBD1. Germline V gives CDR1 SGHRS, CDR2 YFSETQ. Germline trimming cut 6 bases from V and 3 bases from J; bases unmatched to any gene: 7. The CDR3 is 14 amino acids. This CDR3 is CASTKTGEDYGYTF. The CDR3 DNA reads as TGCGCCAGCACCAAGACAGGGGAGGACTATGGCTACACCTTC.

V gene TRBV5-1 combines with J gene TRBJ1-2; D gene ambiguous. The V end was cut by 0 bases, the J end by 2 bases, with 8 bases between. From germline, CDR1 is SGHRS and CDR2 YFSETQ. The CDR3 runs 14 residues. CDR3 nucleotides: TGCGCCAGCAGCTTGGGGAGAGAAAACTATGGCTACACCTTC. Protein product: CASSLGRENYGYTF.

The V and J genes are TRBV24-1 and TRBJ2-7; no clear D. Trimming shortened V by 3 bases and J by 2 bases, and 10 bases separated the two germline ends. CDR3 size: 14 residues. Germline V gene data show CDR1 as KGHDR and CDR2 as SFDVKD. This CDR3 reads CATSDPRPPYEQYF. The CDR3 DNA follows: TGTGCCACCAGTGATCCGAGGCCCCCCTACGAGCAGTACTTC.

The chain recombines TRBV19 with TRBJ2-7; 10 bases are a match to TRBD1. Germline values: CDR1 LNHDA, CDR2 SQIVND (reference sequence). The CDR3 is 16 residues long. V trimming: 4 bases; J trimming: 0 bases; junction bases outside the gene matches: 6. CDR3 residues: CASSTLTGGVSYEQYF. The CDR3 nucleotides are TGTGCCAGTAGTACCCTGACAGGGGGCGTCTCCTACGAGCAGTACTTC.

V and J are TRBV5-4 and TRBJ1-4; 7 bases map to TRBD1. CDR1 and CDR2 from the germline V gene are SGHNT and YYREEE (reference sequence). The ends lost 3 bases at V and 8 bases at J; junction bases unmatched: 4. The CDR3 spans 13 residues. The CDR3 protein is CASSSDRDEKLFF. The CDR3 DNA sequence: TGTGCCAGCAGCTCTGACAGGGACGAAAAACTGTTTTTT.

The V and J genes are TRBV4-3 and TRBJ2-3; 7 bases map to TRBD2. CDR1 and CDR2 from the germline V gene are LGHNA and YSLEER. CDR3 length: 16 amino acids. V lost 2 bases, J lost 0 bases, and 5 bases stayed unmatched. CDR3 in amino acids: CASSQTSAGSTDTQYF. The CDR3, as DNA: TGCGCCAGCAGCCAAACTAGCGCGGGTAGCACAGATACGCAGTATTTT.

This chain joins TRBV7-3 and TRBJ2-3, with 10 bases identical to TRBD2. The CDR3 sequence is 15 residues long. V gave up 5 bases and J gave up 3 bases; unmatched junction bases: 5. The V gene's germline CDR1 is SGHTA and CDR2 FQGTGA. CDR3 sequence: CASSRSGGKTDTQYF. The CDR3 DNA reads TGTGCCAGCAGCCGTAGCGGGGGGAAAACAGATACGCAGTATTTT.

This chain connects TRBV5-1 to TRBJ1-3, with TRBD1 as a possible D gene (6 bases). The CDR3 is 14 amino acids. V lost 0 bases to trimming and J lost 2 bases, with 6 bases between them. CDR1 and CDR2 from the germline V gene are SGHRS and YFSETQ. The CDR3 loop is CASSLGQAGNTIYF. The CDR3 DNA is TGCGCCAGCAGCTTGGGACAGGCTGGAAACACCATATATTTT.

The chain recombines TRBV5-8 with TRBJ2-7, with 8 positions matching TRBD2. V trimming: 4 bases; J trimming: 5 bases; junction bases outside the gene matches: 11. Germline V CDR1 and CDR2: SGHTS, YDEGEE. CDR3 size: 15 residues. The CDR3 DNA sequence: TGTGCCAGCAGCATGGGCCGGGGGGGGCGCAACGAGCAGTACTTC. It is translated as CASSMGRGGRNEQYF.

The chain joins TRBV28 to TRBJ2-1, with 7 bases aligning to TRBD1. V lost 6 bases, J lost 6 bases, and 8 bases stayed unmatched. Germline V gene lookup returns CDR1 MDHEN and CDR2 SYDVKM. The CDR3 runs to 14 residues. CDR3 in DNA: TGTGCCAGCAGAAGCCGGGACAGAACCAATGAGCAGTTCTTC. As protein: CASRSRDRTNEQFF.

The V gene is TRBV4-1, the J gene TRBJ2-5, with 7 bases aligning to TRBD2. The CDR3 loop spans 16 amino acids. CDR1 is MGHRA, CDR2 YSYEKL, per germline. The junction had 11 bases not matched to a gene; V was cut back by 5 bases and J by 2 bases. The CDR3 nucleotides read TGCGCCAGCAGCAAGCCCCAAGGGACTAAACAAGAGACCCAGTACTTC. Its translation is CASSKPQGTKQETQYF.

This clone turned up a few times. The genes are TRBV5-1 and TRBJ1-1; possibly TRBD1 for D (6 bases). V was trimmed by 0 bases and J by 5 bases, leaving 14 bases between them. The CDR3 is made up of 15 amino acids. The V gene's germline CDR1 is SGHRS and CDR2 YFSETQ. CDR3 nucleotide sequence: TGCGCCAGCAGCTTGGCCCCCCGCCAGGGGACTGAAGCTTTCTTT. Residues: CASSLAPRQGTEAFF.

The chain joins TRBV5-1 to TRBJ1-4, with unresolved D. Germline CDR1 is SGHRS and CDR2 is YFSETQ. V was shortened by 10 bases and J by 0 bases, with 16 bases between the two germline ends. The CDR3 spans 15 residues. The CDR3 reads CASSQVPATNEKLFF. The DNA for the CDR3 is TGCGCCTCAAGTCAGGTCCCCGCAACTAATGAAAAACTGTTTTTT.

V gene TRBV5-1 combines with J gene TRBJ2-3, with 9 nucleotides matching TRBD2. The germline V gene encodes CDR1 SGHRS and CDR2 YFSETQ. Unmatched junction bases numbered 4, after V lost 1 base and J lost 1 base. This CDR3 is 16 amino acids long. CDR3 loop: CASSLSSSGGTDTQYF. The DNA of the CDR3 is TGCGCCAGCAGCTTGAGTTCTAGCGGGGGCACAGATACGCAGTATTTT.

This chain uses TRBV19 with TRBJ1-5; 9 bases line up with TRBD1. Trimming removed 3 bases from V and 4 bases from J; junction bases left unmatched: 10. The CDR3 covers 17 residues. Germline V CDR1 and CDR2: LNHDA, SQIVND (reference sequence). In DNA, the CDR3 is TGTGCCAGTAGTATTCGGGGAGGGACAGGGACTAATCAGCCCCAGCATTTT. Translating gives CASSIRGGTGTNQPQHF.

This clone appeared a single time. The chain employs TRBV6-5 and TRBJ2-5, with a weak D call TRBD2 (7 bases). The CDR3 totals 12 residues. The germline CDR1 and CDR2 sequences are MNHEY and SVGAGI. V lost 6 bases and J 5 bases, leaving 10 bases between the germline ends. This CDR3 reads CASRRGGETQYF. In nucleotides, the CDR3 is TGTGCCAGCAGGAGGGGGGGGGAGACCCAGTACTTC.

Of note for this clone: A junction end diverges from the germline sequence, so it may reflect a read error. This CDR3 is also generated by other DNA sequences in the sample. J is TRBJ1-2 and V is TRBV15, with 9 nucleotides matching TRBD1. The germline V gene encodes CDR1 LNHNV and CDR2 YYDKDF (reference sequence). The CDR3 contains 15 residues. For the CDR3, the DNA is TGTGCCACCAGCAGACCCGACAGGGGGTACGATGGCTACACCTTT. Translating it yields CATSRPDRGYDGYTF. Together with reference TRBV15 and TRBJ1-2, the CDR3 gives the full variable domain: DAMVIQNPRYQVTQFGKPVTLSCSQTLNHNVMYWYQQKSSQAPKLLFHYYDKDFNNEADTPDNFQSRRPNTSFCFLDIRSPGLGDTAMYLCATSRPDRGYDGYTFGSGTRLTVV.

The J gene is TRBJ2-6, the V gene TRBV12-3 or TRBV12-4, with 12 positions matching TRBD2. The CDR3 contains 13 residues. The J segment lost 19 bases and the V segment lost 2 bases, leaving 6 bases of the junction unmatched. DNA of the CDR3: TGTGCCAGCAGTTTAACTAGCGGGGGGACTCCAACTTTC. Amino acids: CASSLTSGGTPTF.

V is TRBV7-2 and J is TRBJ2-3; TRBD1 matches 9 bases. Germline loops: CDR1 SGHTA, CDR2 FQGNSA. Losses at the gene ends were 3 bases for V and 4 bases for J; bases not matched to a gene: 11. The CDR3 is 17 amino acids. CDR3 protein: CASSFNRGTGFADTQYF. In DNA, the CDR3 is TGTGCCAGCAGCTTCAACCGAGGGACAGGGTTCGCAGATACGCAGTATTTT.

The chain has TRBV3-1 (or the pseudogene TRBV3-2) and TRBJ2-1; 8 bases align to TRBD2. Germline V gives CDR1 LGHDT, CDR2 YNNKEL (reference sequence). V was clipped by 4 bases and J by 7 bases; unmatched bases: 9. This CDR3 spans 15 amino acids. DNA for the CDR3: TGTGCCAGCAGCCTCGGACTAGCATTGGGGAATGAGCAGTTCTTC. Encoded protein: CASSLGLALGNEQFF.

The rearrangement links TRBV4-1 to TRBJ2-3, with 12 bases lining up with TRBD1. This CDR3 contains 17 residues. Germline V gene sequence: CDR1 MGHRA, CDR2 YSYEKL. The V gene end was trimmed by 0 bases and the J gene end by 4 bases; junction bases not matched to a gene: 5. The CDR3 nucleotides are TGCGCCAGCAGCCAAGAGAGGGGACAGGGGGCCGCAGATACGCAGTATTTT. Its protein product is CASSQERGQGAADTQYF.

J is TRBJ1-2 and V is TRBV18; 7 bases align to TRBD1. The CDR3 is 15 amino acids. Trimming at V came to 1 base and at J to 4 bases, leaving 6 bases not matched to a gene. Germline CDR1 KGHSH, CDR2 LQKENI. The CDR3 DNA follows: TGTGCCAGCTCACCACTAGAACAGGGGACCTATGGCTACACCTTC. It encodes CASSPLEQGTYGYTF. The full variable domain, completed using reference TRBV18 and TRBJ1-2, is NAGVMQNPRHLVRRRGQEARLRCSPMKGHSHVYWYRQLPEEGLKFMVYLQKENIIDESGMPKERFSAEFPKEGPSILRIQQVVRGDSAAYFCASSPLEQGTYGYTFGSGTRLTVV.

The CDR3, as DNA: TGTGCCAGCAGCCCCCCCGGGACAGGGCGCTACAATGAGCAGTTCTTC. Translating gives CASSPPGTGRYNEQFF. The rearrangement joins TRBV7-9 to TRBJ2-1; TRBD1 aligns across 9 bases. The CDR3 totals 16 residues. Losses at the gene ends were 5 bases for V and 3 bases for J; bases not matched to a gene: 8. Germline CDR1 and CDR2: SEHNR and FQNEAQ (reference sequence).

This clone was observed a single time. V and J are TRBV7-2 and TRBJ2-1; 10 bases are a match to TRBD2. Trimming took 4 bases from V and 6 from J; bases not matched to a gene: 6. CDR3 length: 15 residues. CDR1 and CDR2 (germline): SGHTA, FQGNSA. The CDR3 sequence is CASSSRTSGRNEQFF. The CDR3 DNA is TGTGCCAGCAGCTCCCGGACTAGCGGCCGCAATGAGCAGTTCTTC.

The CDR3, as DNA: TGTGCCAGCAGCCCCACAGGGGCCAATTCACCCCTCCACTTT. Translated: CASSPTGANSPLHF. The chain combines TRBV3-1 (or the pseudogene TRBV3-2) with TRBJ1-6; 7 nucleotides match TRBD1. From germline, CDR1 is LGHDT and CDR2 YNNKEL (reference sequence). The junction had 4 bases not matched to a gene; V was cut back by 4 bases and J by 7 bases. CDR3 length: 14 amino acids.

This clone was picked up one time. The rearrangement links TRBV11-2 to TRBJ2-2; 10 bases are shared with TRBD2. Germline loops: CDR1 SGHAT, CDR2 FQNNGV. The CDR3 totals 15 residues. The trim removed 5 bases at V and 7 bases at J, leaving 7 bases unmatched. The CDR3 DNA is TGTGCCAGCAGCATAGTAGCGGGGGGTGTCGGGGAGCTGTTTTTT. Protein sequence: CASSIVAGGVGELFF. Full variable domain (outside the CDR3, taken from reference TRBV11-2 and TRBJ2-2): EAGVAQSPRYKIIEKRQSVAFWCNPISGHATLYWYQQILGQGPKLLIQFQNNGVVDDSQLPKDRFSAERLKGVDSTLKIQPAKLEDSAVYLCASSIVAGGVGELFFGEGSRLTVL.